A single sample gave rise to the 14 T cell receptor beta chains below, sequenced in a study of OX40 agonist ivuxolimab in advanced cancers. Profiling relied on immunoSEQ multiplex PCR, and the TCRdb table lists in-frame clones only, not all of them. The repertoire includes 40,000 or so clones, roughly 87% of them detected once, and around 20% sits in the top ten. The sample in question was CD4+ or CD8+ T cells sorted from blood, obtained in a trial of the OX40 agonist ivuxolimab. These receptors were collected from an adult with an advanced solid tumor such as melanoma, head and neck, liver or kidney cancer.

The chain joins TRBV28 to TRBJ2-2; D is ambiguous. Germline V gene data show CDR1 as MDHEN and CDR2 as SYDVKM. There are 12 residues in the CDR3. Trimming took 6 bases from V and 1 from J, leaving 3 bases between them. CDR3 bases: TGTGCCAGCAGCCGGAACACCGGGGAGCTGTTTTTT. Its translation is CASSRNTGELFF.

This sequence joins TRBV4-3 and TRBJ2-7; a weak D match, TRBD2 (5 bases). Germline-derived CDR1 and CDR2 are LGHNA and YSLEER. The CDR3 totals 14 residues. The V end lost 1 base, the J end lost 1 base, and 8 bases lay between the germline ends. CDR3 in amino acids: CASSQAPGSYEQYF. The CDR3 nucleotides are TGCGCCAGCAGCCAAGCCCCGGGATCCTACGAGCAGTACTTC.

This chain uses TRBV7-7 with TRBJ1-6, with D unclear. The CDR3 is 16 residues long. Trimming shortened V by 1 base and J by 3 bases, and 10 bases separated the two germline ends. In germline, CDR1 is SSHAT, CDR2 FNYEAQ (reference sequence). As DNA, the CDR3 is TGTGCCAGCAGCTTAGTCCAGAAGAACTATAATTCACCCCTCCACTTT. Translated, it gives CASSLVQKNYNSPLHF.

V is TRBV9 and J is TRBJ2-5; D gene uncertain. The CDR3 contains 14 residues. V lost 0 bases and J 5 bases, leaving 11 bases between the germline ends. Looked up from germline, CDR1 is SGDLS and CDR2 is YYNGEE. This chain's CDR3 is CASSVGTGTETQYF. The CDR3 region has the DNA TGTGCCAGCAGCGTAGGAACGGGTACGGAGACCCAGTACTTC. The variable domain in full, with the rest retrieved from reference TRBV9 and TRBJ2-5, is DSGVTQTPKHLITATGQRVTLRCSPRSGDLSVYWYQQSLDQGLQFLIQYYNGEERAKGNILERFSAQQFPDLHSELNLSSLELGDSALYFCASSVGTGTETQYFGPGTRLLVL.

The J gene is TRBJ1-4, the V gene TRBV5-4, with 7 bases aligning to TRBD1. The CDR3 loop spans 14 amino acids. J lost 8 bases, V lost 4 bases, and 8 bases had no gene match. CDR1 is SGHNT and CDR2 is YYREEE in the germline V gene (reference sequence). The chain's CDR3 is CASSLEGAGEKLFF. The CDR3 DNA reads TGTGCCAGCAGCCTGGAGGGGGCCGGGGAAAAACTGTTTTTT.

The chain links TRBV28 to TRBJ2-3; the D gene is possibly TRBD1 (5 bases). The V gene's germline CDR1 is MDHEN and CDR2 SYDVKM. The CDR3 extends over 14 amino acids. V was cut by 5 bases and J by 2 bases, with 11 bases left in between. The CDR3 loop is CASSPDSLTDTQYF. The CDR3 DNA is TGTGCCAGCAGTCCCGACAGCCTCACAGATACGCAGTATTTT.

The chain recombines TRBV18 with TRBJ2-7; tentatively, D is TRBD1 (5 bases). Germline V lookup: CDR1 KGHSH, CDR2 LQKENI. CDR3 size: 14 residues. Trimming stripped 3 bases from V and 1 base from J, with 10 bases between. The CDR3 is CASSPRAGSYEQYV. The CDR3 DNA sequence: TGTGCCAGCTCACCCCGGGCAGGGTCCTACGAGCAGTACGTC.

This chain connects TRBV30 to TRBJ1-3; D gene unclear. V was trimmed by 4 bases and J by 4 bases, leaving 8 bases between them. The CDR3 has 12 amino acids. The germline V gene has CDR1 GTSNPN and CDR2 SVGIG (reference sequence). The CDR3: CAWKASGNTIYF. CDR3 in DNA: TGTGCCTGGAAAGCTTCAGGAAACACCATATATTTT.

The chain has TRBV2 and TRBJ2-1, with 7 bases matching TRBD1. The V and J ends lost 4 bases and 4 bases, in that order; junction bases with no gene match: 7. From germline, CDR1 is SNHLY and CDR2 FYNNEI. This CDR3 comprises 15 residues. The CDR3 sequence is CASSASYRGYNEQFF. As DNA, the CDR3 is TGTGCCAGCAGTGCATCCTACAGGGGATACAATGAGCAGTTCTTC. The full variable domain, its missing parts supplied by reference TRBV2 and TRBJ2-1, is EPEVTQTPSHQVTQMGQEVILRCVPISNHLYFYWYRQILGQKVEFLVSFYNNEISEKSEIFDDQFSVERPDGSNFTLKIRSTKLEDSAMYFCASSASYRGYNEQFFGPGTRLTVL.

This sequence joins TRBV15 and TRBJ2-3, with 8 bases identical to TRBD2. V shed 5 bases and J 6 bases; nucleotides not matched to a gene: 10. From germline, CDR1 is LNHNV and CDR2 YYDKDF (reference sequence). The CDR3 is made up of 15 amino acids. CDR3 sequence: CATSDPGTSEDTQYF. The CDR3 nucleotides are TGTGCCACCAGCGACCCCGGGACTAGTGAGGATACGCAGTATTTT.

This CDR3 reads CASSPLGNQPQHF. CDR3 sequence (DNA): TGCGCCAGCAGCCCCCTCGGCAATCAGCCCCAGCATTTT. The gene calls are TRBV4-3 and TRBJ1-5; D gene uncertain. Germline V gene lookup returns CDR1 LGHNA and CDR2 YSLEER. Trimming stripped 4 bases from V and 2 bases from J, with 6 bases between. The CDR3 runs to 13 residues.

V usage is TRBV4-3 and J usage is TRBJ2-5, with D hard to call. CDR1 LGHNA and CDR2 YSLEER come from the germline V gene. The length of the CDR3 is 15 residues. V was shortened by 0 bases and J by 3 bases, with 11 bases between the two germline ends. The CDR3 is CASSQDVRKEETQYF. CDR3 DNA: TGCGCCAGCAGCCAAGATGTAAGAAAGGAAGAGACCCAGTACTTC.

This rearrangement joins TRBV9 to TRBJ2-3, with TRBD2 matching 9 bases. Trimming cost V 2 bases and J 6 bases; bases outside gene matches: 4. The CDR3 consists of 14 residues. The germline CDR1 and CDR2 sequences are SGDLS and YYNGEE. CDR3 nucleotides: TGTGCCAGCAGCGTTAGGCGGGGGGGCGATACGCAGTATTTT. It is translated as CASSVRRGGDTQYF.

The chain is built from TRBV18 and TRBJ1-6; D is unclear. V lost 0 bases, J lost 3 bases, and 6 bases lay in between. The CDR3 is 15 residues long. The germline V gene has CDR1 KGHSH and CDR2 LQKENI. CDR3 nucleotide sequence: TGTGCCAGCTCACCACCAGGTTACTATAATTCACCCCTCCACTTT. Its translation is CASSPPGYYNSPLHF.